Listed below are T cell receptor beta chains from one sample, sequenced in a study of blood T cell repertoires in COVID-19. Data came from immunoSEQ multiplex PCR; TCRdb stores just in-frame clones and leaves some out. The sample includes around 270,000 clones, around 88% of them seen just once. The sequencing sample was made of peripheral blood. The receptors here all came from a man aged 40-49 years with acute or convalescent COVID-19. Each CDR3 is given with its conserved first and last residue. A D gene is named only where the DNA matches it firmly. Rows give clone size only sometimes, using once, few, many, or a class for an expanded clone.

>TRBJ2-1|TRBD2|TRBV9|-
CASSPRLAGGLNEQFF
TGTGCCAGCAGCCCCCGACTAGCGGGGGGCCTCAATGAGCAGTTCTTC
>TRBJ1-5|-|TRBV28|-
CASSRRQRNQPQHF
TGTGCCAGCAGCCGTCGACAGCGCAATCAGCCCCAGCATTTT
>TRBJ1-4|TRBD1|TRBV19|-
CASSEESMTGSNEKLFF
TGTGCCAGTAGCGAAGAGTCTATGACAGGGAGTAATGAAAAACTGTTTTTT
>TRBJ2-1|TRBD2|TRBV2|-
CASGTSGAGGDEQFF
TGTGCCAGCGGGACTAGCGGGGCCGGTGGGGATGAGCAGTTCTTC
>TRBJ2-7|-|TRBV4-2|-
CASSQESIGGPPYEQYF
TGTGCCAGCAGCCAAGAATCCATCGGGGGGCCCCCCTACGAGCAGTACTTC
>TRBJ1-1|-|TRBV3-1/TRBV3-2|-
CASSHSTSTQGSLNTEAFF
TGTGCCAGCAGCCATTCAACGAGTACGCAGGGGTCTTTGAACACTGAAGCTTTCTTT
>TRBJ2-7|-|TRBV18|-
CASSPGPPYEQYF
TGTGCCAGCTCACCGGGGCCACCCTACGAGCAGTACTTC
>TRBJ1-5|-|TRBV19|-
CASRPRGGNQPQHF
TGTGCCAGTAGACCGAGGGGGGGAAATCAGCCCCAGCATTTT
>TRBJ2-7|-|TRBV7-6|-
CASSLAQGTYEQYF
TGTGCCAGCAGCTTAGCACAGGGCACCTACGAGCAGTACTTC
>TRBJ2-1|-|TRBV20-1|-
CSASPARISYNEQFF
TGCAGTGCTAGTCCAGCGCGGATCTCCTACAATGAGCAGTTCTTC
>TRBJ1-3|TRBD1|TRBV18|-
CASSPLPGTGGFTGNTIYF
TGTGCCAGCTCACCTCTTCCAGGGACAGGGGGTTTCACTGGAAACACCATATATTTT
>TRBJ1-4|-|TRBV5-1|-
CASSATGSKNEKLFF
TGCGCCAGCAGCGCAACCGGGAGCAAGAATGAAAAACTGTTTTTT
>TRBJ1-1|-|TRBV19|-
CASSMGSFMNTEAFF
TGTGCCAGTAGTATGGGGAGTTTTATGAACACTGAAGCTTTCTTT
>TRBJ1-1|-|TRBV29-1|-
CSVDIEAFF
TGCAGCGTGGACATTGAAGCTTTCTTT
>TRBJ1-1|-|TRBV9|-
CASSALRGEAFF
TGTGCCAGCAGTGCCCTAAGGGGTGAAGCTTTCTTT
>TRBJ1-5|-|TRBV19|-
CASSPQGSSNQPQHF
TGTGCCAGTAGTCCTCAGGGGAGTAGCAATCAGCCCCAGCATTTT
>TRBJ1-1|-|TRBV12-3/TRBV12-4|-
CASSFAGATEAFF
TGTGCCAGCAGTTTTGCGGGGGCCACTGAAGCTTTCTTT
>TRBJ1-1|-|TRBV12-3/TRBV12-4|-
CASKQFGGTEAFF
TGTGCCAGCAAGCAATTCGGAGGGACTGAAGCTTTCTTT
>TRBJ2-3|TRBD2|TRBV28|-
CALSQRGMEDTQYF
TGTGCCCTGTCCCAGCGGGGGATGGAAGATACGCAGTATTTT
>TRBJ2-2|-|TRBV6-5|-
CASSSDGSNTGELFF
TGTGCCAGCAGTTCAGATGGCAGTAACACCGGGGAGCTGTTTTTT
>TRBJ2-2|-|TRBV10-1|-
CASSEGTATGELFF
TGCGCCAGCAGTGAGGGTACAGCCACCGGGGAGCTGTTTTTT
>TRBJ1-1|-|TRBV29-1|-
CSVEEDSYTEAFF
TGCAGCGTTGAAGAAGATAGTTACACTGAAGCTTTCTTT
>TRBJ1-2|-|TRBV9|-
CASSGAQATNYGYTF
TGTGCCAGCAGCGGGGCCCAGGCTACTAACTATGGCTACACCTTC
>TRBJ1-2|-|TRBV2|few
CASSVTVRRLRDYGYTF
TGTGCCAGCAGCGTCACGGTTCGGAGGTTGCGTGACTATGGCTACACCTTC
>TRBJ1-6|TRBD1|TRBV2|once
CASSPTGGAGNSPLHF
TGTGCCAGCAGCCCTACAGGGGGCGCGGGTAATTCACCCCTCCACTTT
>TRBJ2-2|TRBD1|TRBV5-1|-
CASSYLSTGLTGELFF
TGCGCCAGCAGCTACCTTTCGACAGGGCTCACCGGGGAGCTGTTTTTT
>TRBJ1-1|-|TRBV19|once
CASKPPGAIITEAFF
TGTGCCAGTAAGCCTCCAGGGGCTATTATCACTGAAGCTTTCTTT
>TRBJ1-6|-|TRBV3-1/TRBV3-2|-
CASSQGANSPLHF
TGTGCCAGCAGCCAAGGGGCGAATTCACCCCTCCACTTT
>TRBJ1-2|-|TRBV6-5|-
CASSLDIRGYGYTF
TGTGCCAGCAGTTTGGACATCAGGGGCTATGGCTACACCTTC
>TRBJ1-1|-|TRBV3-1/TRBV3-2|-
CASSQGGGKRTEAFF
TGTGCCAGCAGCCAGGGAGGGGGGAAGAGAACTGAAGCTTTCTTT
>TRBJ2-7|TRBD1|TRBV15|-
CATSRDLTGDQYF
TGTGCCACCAGCAGAGACCTTACAGGGGACCAGTACTTC
>TRBJ1-1|-|TRBV5-4|-
CASSLQGQNTEAFF
TGTGCCAGCAGCTTACAGGGACAGAACACTGAAGCTTTCTTT
>TRBJ1-3|-|TRBV12-3/TRBV12-4|-
CASRFGSGNTIYF
TGTGCCAGCAGGTTCGGTTCTGGAAACACCATATATTTT
>TRBJ1-5|-|TRBV28|-
CASSLPGGINQPQHF
TGTGCCAGCAGTCTCCCCGGAGGGATTAATCAGCCCCAGCATTTT
>TRBJ1-1|-|TRBV11-2|-
CASSLGGITEAFF
TGTGCCAGCAGCTTGGGGGGAATTACTGAAGCTTTCTTT
>TRBJ2-6|TRBD1|TRBV2|-
CASSTGTAPSGANVLTF
TGTGCCAGCAGCACCGGGACAGCTCCCTCTGGGGCCAACGTCCTGACTTTC
>TRBJ1-3|-|TRBV30|-
CAWSTTWGRPGYSGNTIYF
TGTGCCTGGAGCACTACATGGGGCAGACCCGGTTACTCTGGAAACACCATATATTTT
>TRBJ2-7|-|TRBV4-1|-
CASSQDPRTTSYEQYF
TGCGCCAGCAGCCAAGATCCCCGGACTACTTCCTACGAGCAGTACTTC
>TRBJ1-2|-|TRBV15|few
CATSRAGYGYTF
TGTGCCACCAGCAGAGCCGGCTATGGCTACACCTTC
>TRBJ1-2|-|TRBV5-1|-
CASSLDTGNYGYTF
TGCGCCAGCAGCTTGGATACAGGGAACTATGGCTACACCTTC
>TRBJ2-1|-|TRBV9|-
CASSSGAGMIPNEQFF
TGTGCCAGCAGCTCTGGGGCAGGAATGATCCCCAATGAGCAGTTCTTC
>TRBJ2-7|-|TRBV6-2/TRBV6-3|-
CASSSTRTLRQGEQYF
TGTGCCAGCAGTTCTACCCGGACCCTCCGGCAGGGCGAGCAGTACTTC
>TRBJ1-5|TRBD1|TRBV18|once
CASSADRVFTPDQPQHF
TGTGCCAGCTCAGCTGACAGGGTCTTTACACCGGATCAGCCCCAGCATTTT
>TRBJ1-3|-|TRBV5-1|-
CASSLGPGLAGNTIYF
TGCGCCAGCAGCTTGGGTCCAGGGCTCGCTGGAAACACCATATATTTT
>TRBJ1-1|TRBD1|TRBV9|-
CASSFTGGDGVTEAFF
TGTGCCAGCAGTTTTACAGGGGGCGATGGGGTCACTGAAGCTTTCTTT
>TRBJ1-1|TRBD1|TRBV6-5|-
CASSLTGAKNTEAFF
TGTGCCAGCAGTTTGACAGGGGCGAAGAACACTGAAGCTTTCTTT
>TRBJ2-2|-|TRBV5-1|-
CASSAGSVNTGELFF
TGCGCCAGCAGTGCCGGGAGTGTGAACACCGGGGAGCTGTTTTTT
>TRBJ1-1|-|TRBV19|-
CAIGDTEAFF
TGTGCCATAGGGGACACTGAAGCTTTCTTT
>TRBJ1-5|-|TRBV30|-
CAWSKTSWEPQHF
TGTGCCTGGAGTAAGACTTCCTGGGAGCCCCAGCATTTT
>TRBJ2-3|TRBD2|TRBV2|-
CASSESGRGGTDTQYF
TGTGCCAGCAGTGAAAGTGGGCGGGGGGGCACAGATACGCAGTATTTT
>TRBJ1-2|TRBD1|TRBV3-1/TRBV3-2|-
CASSPTRDRGCTF
TGTGCCAGCAGCCCGACCCGGGACAGGGGATGCACCTTC